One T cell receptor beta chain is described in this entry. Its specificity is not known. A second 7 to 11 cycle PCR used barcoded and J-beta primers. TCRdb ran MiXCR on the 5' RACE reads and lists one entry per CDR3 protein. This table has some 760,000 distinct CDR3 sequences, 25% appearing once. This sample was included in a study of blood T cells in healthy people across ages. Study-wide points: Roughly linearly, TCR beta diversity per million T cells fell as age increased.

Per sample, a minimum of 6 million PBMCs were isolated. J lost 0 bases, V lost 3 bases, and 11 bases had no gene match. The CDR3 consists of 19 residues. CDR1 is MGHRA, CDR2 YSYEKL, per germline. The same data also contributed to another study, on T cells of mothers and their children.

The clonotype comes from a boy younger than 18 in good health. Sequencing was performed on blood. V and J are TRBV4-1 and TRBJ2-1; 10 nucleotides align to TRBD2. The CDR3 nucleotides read TGCGCCAGCAGCCATCCTGGGGGGACTAGCGTGAGCTCCTACAATGAGCAGTTCTTC. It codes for CASSHPGGTSVSSYNEQFF.